The clone carrying this T cell receptor beta chain was observed a handful of times. Clones were sequenced by immunoSEQ multiplex PCR, and TCRdb holds only the in-frame ones, with some missing. The repertoire includes some 57,000 clones, roughly 87% of them detected once, and more than 8.5% sits in the top ten. The sample is drawn from a study of blood T cell repertoires in COVID-19. Study background: Researchers got acute and convalescent COVID-19 samples from the United States, Italy and Spain.

J gave up 6 bases and V 4 bases, and 4 bases lay outside the gene matches. The CDR3 loop spans 15 amino acids. Germline V gene data show CDR1 as WNHNN and CDR2 as SYGVQD (reference sequence). Material: peripheral blood. This TCR was recovered from a human donor in a cohort sampled during active COVID-19. The chain carries TRBV10-1 and TRBJ2-1; TRBD2 aligns across 12 bases. CDR3 DNA: TGCGCCAGCAGTGGACTAGCGGGAGCCGGCAATGAGCAGTTCTTC. Translation gives CASSGLAGAGNEQFF.